Below are 31 T cell receptor beta chains sequenced from a single sample in a study of cytomegalovirus exposure and HLA in healthy donors. Researchers ran the PCR with 60 Vbeta and 13 Jbeta primers. Clones were sequenced by immunoSEQ multiplex PCR, and TCRdb holds only the in-frame ones, with some missing. Of 120,000 to 150,000 clones listed, more than 55% are singletons. What was sequenced was PBMCs. These receptors were taken from a woman aged 55-70 years in good health and CMV-seronegative.

The chain is built from TRBV10-3 and TRBJ1-6; D call uncertain. Per germline, CDR1 ENHRY and CDR2 SYGVKD. The CDR3 spans 15 residues. V lost 0 bases and J 6 bases, leaving 9 bases between the germline ends. CDR3: CAISESEGANSPLHF. As DNA, the CDR3 is TGTGCCATCAGTGAGTCGGAGGGTGCTAATTCACCCCTCCACTTT.

This chain connects TRBV19 to TRBJ2-5, with 11 positions matching TRBD1. The CDR3 spans 15 residues. V was clipped by 4 bases and J by 5 bases; unmatched bases: 6. The germline V gene encodes CDR1 LNHDA and CDR2 SQIVND (reference sequence). CDR3 in DNA: TGTGCCAGTAGTAAAGGACAGGGGGCAGGTGAGACCCAGTACTTC. Translating it yields CASSKGQGAGETQYF. Full variable domain (remainder filled in from reference TRBV19 and TRBJ2-5): DGGITQSPKYLFRKEGQNVTLSCEQNLNHDAMYWYRQDPGQGLRLIYYSQIVNDFQKGDIAEGYSVSREKKESFPLTVTSAQKNPTAFYLCASSKGQGAGETQYFGPGTRLLVL.

This clone has just a few counts. This chain uses TRBV4-1 with TRBJ2-6, with D perhaps matching TRBD1 (6 bases). V lost 4 bases and J 4 bases, leaving 14 bases between the germline ends. The CDR3 covers 16 residues. Germline CDR1 reads MGHRA; CDR2 reads YSYEKL. CDR3: CASSPRVGAGANVLTF. The CDR3 coding sequence is TGCGCCAGCAGCCCAAGGGTGGGGGCCGGGGCCAACGTCCTGACTTTC.

The rearrangement joins TRBV4-3 to TRBJ1-1, with D possibly being TRBD1 (6 bases). The CDR3 is 16 amino acids. Germline-derived CDR1 and CDR2 are LGHNA and YSLEER. Trimming removed 3 bases from V and 2 bases from J, with 16 bases in between. CDR3 DNA sequence: TGCGCCAGCAGCCAGGGGCCGGGACATCTAAACACTGAAGCTTTCTTT. This sequence encodes CASSQGPGHLNTEAFF.

This chain joins TRBV7-2 and TRBJ1-1; 9 bases match TRBD1. The V segment lost 5 bases and the J segment 1 base; nucleotides outside the gene matches: 2. This CDR3 is built from 14 residues. Germline V gene lookup returns CDR1 SGHTA and CDR2 FQGNSA. The CDR3 reads CASSPGQGNTEAFF. The CDR3 DNA sequence: TGTGCCAGCAGCCCGGGACAGGGGAACACTGAAGCTTTCTTT. Full variable domain (outside the CDR3, taken from reference TRBV7-2 and TRBJ1-1): GAGVSQSPSNKVTEKGKDVELRCDPISGHTALYWYRQSLGQGLEFLIYFQGNSAPDKSGLPSDRFSAERTGGSVSTLTIQRTQQEDSAVYLCASSPGQGNTEAFFGQGTRLTVV.

A remark on this clone: Other DNA variants within this sample encode the same CDR3. The chain recombines TRBV29-1 with TRBJ1-1, with D uncertain. The CDR3 is made up of 11 amino acids. CDR1 and CDR2 (germline): SQVTM, ANQGSEA. V lost 4 bases to trimming and J lost 5 bases, with 8 bases between them. CDR3: CSVGGGTEAFF. The DNA of the CDR3 is TGCAGCGTTGGCGGTGGTACTGAAGCTTTCTTT.

V gene TRBV7-8 combines with J gene TRBJ2-6, with D perhaps TRBD2 (6 bases). Trimming took off 2 bases at V and 2 bases at J, with 13 bases between the two ends. In germline, CDR1 is SGHVS, CDR2 FQNEAQ. The CDR3 is made up of 17 amino acids. CDR3 amino acids: CASSLLQAGTGANVLTF. The CDR3 DNA sequence: TGTGCCAGCAGCTTATTGCAAGCGGGCACTGGGGCCAACGTCCTGACTTTC.

J is TRBJ1-2 and V is TRBV5-1, with a weak D call TRBD1 (6 bases). The ends were cut back, 0 bases at V and 3 bases at J, with 12 bases in the middle. Germline CDR1 SGHRS, CDR2 YFSETQ. The CDR3 sequence is 15 residues long. CDR3 sequence reads: CASSLEGVPDYGYTF. The CDR3 DNA is TGCGCCAGCAGCTTGGAGGGGGTTCCCGACTATGGCTACACCTTC.

The chain has TRBV6-4 and TRBJ1-5, with TRBD1 matching 7 bases. Germline CDR1 and CDR2: MRHNA and SNTAGT. V gave up 3 bases and J gave up 13 bases; unmatched junction bases: 9. This CDR3 region has 13 residues. CDR3 residues: CASSENRGNVQHF. CDR3 DNA sequence: TGTGCCAGCAGTGAAAACAGGGGAAATGTACAGCATTTT.

The gene calls are TRBV5-8 and TRBJ2-1, with 11 bases lining up with TRBD2. CDR3 length: 16 amino acids. Germline lookup yields CDR1 SGHTS and CDR2 YDEGEE. The V segment lost 1 base and the J segment 3 bases; nucleotides outside the gene matches: 3. The CDR3 DNA is TGTGCCAGCAGCTTGTTAGCGGGGGGGCTCTACAATGAGCAGTTCTTC. Translating gives CASSLLAGGLYNEQFF.

This chain links TRBV5-1 with TRBJ2-3, with 8 bases identical to TRBD1. The CDR3 has 15 residues. The J segment lost 1 base and the V segment lost 0 bases, leaving 1 base of the junction unmatched. In germline, CDR1 is SGHRS, CDR2 YFSETQ. The CDR3 sequence: CASSLDRGGTDTQYF. CDR3 coding DNA: TGCGCCAGCAGCTTGGACAGGGGGGGCACAGATACGCAGTATTTT.

The rearrangement links TRBV6-1 to TRBJ1-5, with D perhaps matching TRBD1 (6 bases). Per germline, CDR1 MNHNS and CDR2 SASEGT. Trimming pared 6 bases from V and 1 base from J, leaving 13 bases between. The CDR3 spans 15 residues. The CDR3 here is CASSEGGVSNQPQHF. DNA for the CDR3: TGTGCCAGCAGCGAGGGGGGGGTGAGCAATCAGCCCCAGCATTTT.

The CDR3 DNA reads TGTGCCAGCAGTCGGCTAGCGGGATGGGAGCAGTTCTTC. Translated, it gives CASSRLAGWEQFF. V gene TRBV28 combines with J gene TRBJ2-1, with 9 bases identical to TRBD2. The CDR3 is 13 residues long. V was pared by 5 bases and J by 10 bases, with 6 bases of the junction left unmatched. Germline V gene sequence: CDR1 MDHEN, CDR2 SYDVKM.

The chain has TRBV7-2 and TRBJ2-7; 8 positions match TRBD2. CDR1 is SGHTA and CDR2 is FQGNSA in the germline V gene. CDR3 length equals 16 residues. The V segment lost 0 bases and the J segment 2 bases; nucleotides outside the gene matches: 6. The CDR3 spells CASSLAGGRLTYEQYF. The CDR3 DNA reads as TGTGCCAGCAGCTTAGCGGGCGGGAGGCTTACCTACGAGCAGTACTTC. Full variable domain (missing parts from reference TRBV7-2 and TRBJ2-7): GAGVSQSPSNKVTEKGKDVELRCDPISGHTALYWYRQSLGQGLEFLIYFQGNSAPDKSGLPSDRFSAERTGGSVSTLTIQRTQQEDSAVYLCASSLAGGRLTYEQYFGPGTRLTVT.

This clone was counted between two and nine times. This chain links TRBV19 with TRBJ2-3; TRBD2 matches at 9 bases. The CDR3 runs 18 residues. J was trimmed by 4 bases and V by 10 bases; bases with no gene match: 21. The germline V gene encodes CDR1 LNHDA and CDR2 SQIVND (reference sequence). The CDR3 region is CATRQGGREGSGADTQYF. CDR3 nucleotides: TGTGCCACCCGACAGGGCGGGCGGGAGGGGTCTGGGGCAGATACGCAGTATTTT.

The chain links TRBV5-1 to TRBJ2-6, with D maybe TRBD1 (5 bases). The ends were cut back, 3 bases at V and 3 bases at J, with 16 bases in the middle. In germline, CDR1 is SGHRS, CDR2 YFSETQ. There are 17 residues in the CDR3. The DNA for the CDR3 is TGCGCCAGCAGCTATACAGGCGCGTTGGGTGGGGCCAACGTCCTGACTTTC. Its translation: CASSYTGALGGANVLTF.

The rearrangement links TRBV28 to TRBJ2-5, with D possibly matching TRBD1 (7 bases). Deletions cut 0 bases from V and 1 base from J, with 12 bases between. Germline V gene data show CDR1 as MDHEN and CDR2 as SYDVKM. This CDR3 is 16 amino acids long. CDR3: CASSLWAGGTQETQYF. DNA for the CDR3: TGTGCCAGCAGTTTATGGGCAGGGGGGACCCAAGAGACCCAGTACTTC. The entire variable domain, with the rest obtained from reference TRBV28 and TRBJ2-5, is as follows: DVKVTQSSRYLVKRTGEKVFLECVQDMDHENMFWYRQDPGLGLRLIYFSYDVKMKEKGDIPEGYSVSREKKERFSLILESASTNQTSMYLCASSLWAGGTQETQYFGPGTRLLVL.

J is TRBJ2-2 and V is TRBV4-3; D is ambiguous. The CDR3 consists of 13 residues. V was clipped by 0 bases and J by 6 bases, with 5 bases between them. Germline CDR1 and CDR2: LGHNA and YSLEER. The CDR3 is CASSQDFAGELFF. The DNA for the CDR3 is TGCGCCAGCAGCCAAGATTTCGCCGGGGAGCTGTTTTTT.

V gene TRBV11-2 combines with J gene TRBJ2-7, with 8 positions matching TRBD2. Germline V gene lookup returns CDR1 SGHAT and CDR2 FQNNGV. The CDR3 has 15 amino acids. The V and J ends lost 2 bases and 4 bases, in that order; junction bases with no gene match: 7. The CDR3 DNA is TGTGCCAGCAGCTTACTGCCGGGAGGGGGTTACGAGCAGTACTTC. This gives the protein CASSLLPGGGYEQYF.

This clone occurred once. V gene TRBV4-1 combines with J gene TRBJ2-3; 11 bases map to TRBD2. V lost 0 bases and J lost 2; bases outside the gene matches: 7. The CDR3 sequence is 18 residues long. CDR1 is MGHRA and CDR2 is YSYEKL in the germline V gene. CDR3 loop: CASSQEVSSGGTTDTQYF. The DNA of the CDR3 is TGCGCCAGCAGCCAAGAGGTCTCTAGCGGGGGGACCACAGATACGCAGTATTTT.

J is TRBJ2-1 and V is TRBV5-4; 7 bases align to TRBD2. The CDR3 loop spans 16 amino acids. Germline-derived CDR1 and CDR2 are SGHNT and YYREEE (reference sequence). The trim removed 0 bases at V and 0 bases at J, leaving 3 bases unmatched. The CDR3 DNA reads as TGTGCCAGCAGCTTGGAGGGCGGGAGCTCCTACAATGAGCAGTTCTTC. It codes for CASSLEGGSSYNEQFF.

In its sample, this clone was seen once. The chain carries TRBV7-2 and TRBJ2-5, with 11 bases matching TRBD2. Germline CDR1 reads SGHTA; CDR2 reads FQGNSA. The CDR3 is made up of 15 amino acids. The J segment lost 5 bases and the V segment lost 5 bases, leaving 7 bases of the junction unmatched. For the CDR3, the DNA is TGTGCCAGCAGCCCCTTCAGGACTAGCGGGGAGACCCAGTACTTC. Protein product: CASSPFRTSGETQYF.

This clone was seen once. The rearrangement uses TRBV6-6 and TRBJ2-1, with D unresolved. Deletions cut 5 bases from V and 5 bases from J, with 13 bases between. This CDR3 has 14 residues. In germline, CDR1 is MNHNY, CDR2 SVGAGI (reference sequence). CDR3: CASSDLVRDNEQFF. CDR3 in DNA: TGTGCCAGCAGTGACCTAGTACGGGACAATGAGCAGTTCTTC.

The chain recombines TRBV5-4 with TRBJ2-7, with 8 bases fitting TRBD1. This CDR3 comprises 13 residues. Germline lookup yields CDR1 SGHNT and CDR2 YYREEE (reference sequence). J was trimmed by 3 bases and V by 4 bases; bases with no gene match: 3. CDR3 sequence reads: CASSADRGYEQYF. For the CDR3, the DNA is TGTGCCAGCAGCGCCGACAGGGGCTACGAGCAGTACTTC.

The rearrangement joins TRBV27 to TRBJ2-5, with 9 bases lining up with TRBD2. Trimming removed 7 bases from V and 4 bases from J; junction bases left unmatched: 10. Germline values: CDR1 MNHEY, CDR2 SMNVEV (reference sequence). The CDR3 runs 15 residues. CDR3 bases: TGTGCCAGCACGTTTAGCGGGAGTATCGGAGAGACCCAGTACTTC. Amino acids: CASTFSGSIGETQYF.

The CDR3 region is CASSQRAGGPETQYF. The CDR3 DNA sequence: TGCGCCAGCAGCCAGCGAGCGGGAGGGCCGGAGACCCAGTACTTC. The rearrangement links TRBV4-1 to TRBJ2-5; TRBD2 agrees at 10 bases. The CDR3 length is 15 residues. Per germline, CDR1 MGHRA and CDR2 YSYEKL. The V and J ends lost 3 bases and 5 bases, in that order; junction bases with no gene match: 6.

DNA for the CDR3: TGTGCCAGCAGCGGACCAGCGGGAGGGCGAGATACGCAGTATTTT. Encoded protein: CASSGPAGGRDTQYF. The gene calls are TRBV9 and TRBJ2-3; 10 nucleotides agree with TRBD2. This CDR3 has 15 amino acids. CDR1 SGDLS and CDR2 YYNGEE come from the germline V gene. V shed 3 bases, J shed 5 bases, and the junction held 6 bases outside the gene matches.

This chain connects TRBV15 to TRBJ1-3, with unresolved D. From germline, CDR1 is LNHNV and CDR2 YYDKDF (reference sequence). The CDR3 has 17 residues. V was clipped by 8 bases and J by 1 base, with 21 bases between them. CDR3 sequence: CATFYPRGEGSGNTIYF. The CDR3 DNA reads as TGTGCCACCTTCTACCCTCGCGGGGAGGGTTCTGGAAACACCATATATTTT. Together with reference TRBV15 and TRBJ1-3, the CDR3 gives the full variable domain: DAMVIQNPRYQVTQFGKPVTLSCSQTLNHNVMYWYQQKSSQAPKLLFHYYDKDFNNEADTPDNFQSRRPNTSFCFLDIRSPGLGDTAMYLCATFYPRGEGSGNTIYFGEGSWLTVV.

A note on this clone: Germline is not matched at one junction end, which may reflect a read error. Other DNA sequences in the same sample also yield this CDR3. This chain joins TRBV7-8 and TRBJ2-2; 9 nucleotides align to TRBD2. The CDR3 sequence is 15 residues long. Per germline, CDR1 SGHVS and CDR2 FQNEAQ. The CDR3 sequence is CASRSGGGVTGELFF. DNA of the CDR3: TGTGCCAGCAGGTCCGGCGGGGGGGTCACCGGGGAGTTGTTTTTT.

The chain combines TRBV6-1 with TRBJ1-2; the match to TRBD1 covers 7 bases. The CDR3 has 13 amino acids. V shed 4 bases, J shed 3 bases, and the junction held 2 bases outside the gene matches. CDR1 MNHNS and CDR2 SASEGT come from the germline V gene. The CDR3 coding sequence is TGTGCCAGCAGTGGGGACAGCTACTATGGCTACACCTTC. Its translation is CASSGDSYYGYTF.

The CDR3 protein is CASSPRGQGPYNEQFF. In nucleotides, the CDR3 is TGTGCCAGCAGCCCCAGGGGGCAGGGCCCCTACAATGAGCAGTTCTTC. The J gene is TRBJ2-1, the V gene TRBV7-8; 8 nucleotides align to TRBD1. Germline-derived CDR1 and CDR2 are SGHVS and FQNEAQ. The V and J ends lost 5 bases and 2 bases, in that order; junction bases with no gene match: 8. The CDR3 spans 16 residues.